This paragraph reports one T cell receptor (beta chain). Its target antigen remains unknown. No base quality values were provided; no much bigger clone lies one nucleotide off. V is shortened by 2 bases, J by 10 bases, and the region joining them spans 15 bases. CDR1 is given as SGHTS and CDR2 as YDEGEE, both from the germline V gene. Spanning cysteine to phenylalanine, the CDR3 consists of 13 amino acids. Left in the record is the CDR3 DNA by itself, 39 bases read in frame from the first base. This record comes from a study of T cell responses to AZD1222 COVID-19 vaccine (dated by TCRdb to the early 2020s). Background for the entire study: TCR sequencing covered some 250 trial participants: 200 to 220 given two doses of AZD1222 and 26 given two doses of MenACWY control vaccine. Trial participants were enrolled into age subgroups of 18-55, 56-69 and 70-plus years, which contained 148, 28 and 57 TCR-sequenced participants, respectively.

The paper's findings and limits, for the study overall: A significant rise in spike-specific TCR breadth and depth was observed after two AZD1222 doses relative to day 0 and relative to MenACWY recipients. Conclusions about previously exposed vaccinees were limited because only six AZD1222 recipients were SARS-CoV-2 seropositive at baseline. Reportedly, close to half of the unique spike-specific TCRs recognized epitopes lying outside the regions that are mutated in the B.1.351 and B.1.1.7 variants. Because no samples from the day 14 peak response were available, repertoires could be characterized only after the peak T cell response. In the small 56-69-year group, the increase in depth fell short of significance, most likely because of low power. Participants were mostly white British, with more females than males. The authors suggested clonal diversity may have been underestimated. The whole spike protein was spanned by vaccine-associated CD4 TCRs, and dominant responses were seen in regions 160-218 and 743-854.

Sample time point, as interpreted from the label and publication: about 28 days (+/-7) after the second vaccine dose. The treatment or condition label corresponds to: meningococcal conjugate vaccine given as trial control. The vaccinee samples were drawn from two UK trials, COV001 and COV002, one of which was a single-blind randomized controlled phase 2/3 trial testing AZD1222 (ChAdOx1 nCoV-19) in healthy adults. For TCRbeta chain sequencing, PBMC samples from trial participants were taken at day 0 and at day 28 after the second dose. The CDR3 regions of human TCRbeta chains were analyzed by immunosequencing. The paper's processing steps were these. Repertoire TCRs were matched against a reference library of SARS-CoV-2-specific TCRs generated with the MIRA antigen-specificity platform. Breadth was defined as the fraction of unique TCRs that were SARS-CoV-2-associated, and depth was defined as the fraction of total T cells that were SARS-CoV-2-associated. Using the MIRA data, each spike-specific TCR was assigned both to the spike region to which the TCR was reactive and to a CD4 or CD8 class. Log10-transformed breadth and depth values were compared by one-way ANOVA with Sidak's multiple comparisons tests. As stored in TCRdb, this immuneACCESS dataset retains in-frame rearrangements with V and J assigned. A fraction of the clones does not appear; measured against another copy, unresolved V genes explain less than half of the discrepancy, and the remainder lacks a known reason. The V and J calls and clone size are taken from that table; D and trimming were inferred from the DNA. The sample table contains 80,000 or so clones; only one count was recorded for roughly 80% of them. The top ten clonotypes cover 25% to 30% of the sample.

Recombination connected TRBV5-8 to TRBJ1-2; D gene: possibly TRBD1, on 5 matching bases. This clonotype was obtained from an adult who received the MenACWY meningococcal vaccine as a control. The input for sequencing was peripheral blood, taken 28 days after the second dose of the MenACWY control vaccine. The nucleotide sequence reads as follows: TGTGCCAGCAGCTTTCCGGGACTGCTGGCCTACACCTTC. Translated, it reads CASSFPGLLAYTF.